The sequence of this TCR beta chain was determined in a study of CD8+CD57+ T cells in acquired aplastic anemia. The overall study: The DNA of sorted CD4+ and CD8+ cells averaged approximately 2.9 ug. Researchers reported that healthy donors averaged about 10.8 million reads for CD4+ cells.

Germline values: CDR1 SNHLY, CDR2 FYNNEI. The CDR3 runs to 13 residues. With V trimmed by 5 bases and J by 5 bases, 4 bases remained unmatched. Overall study findings and caveats: Common to patients and controls were roughly 30 CD8+ CDR3 sequences.

Remarks on this clonotype: Its antigen is as yet unknown.

CDR3 and TCR beta VDJ profiling relied on genomic DNA as the template. TCRdb analysed the reads with MiXCR anew, one entry per CDR3 protein. Among 150,000 to 200,000 distinct CDR3 sequences, under 55% were seen once, and the ten largest hold around 2.9%. Material: sorted CD4+, CD8+, or CD8+CD57+ T cells (not recorded which) from PBMCs. V is TRBV2 and J is TRBJ2-7, with TRBD1 identical over 9 bases. This TCR was recovered from a human donor in good health. The CDR3 DNA reads as TGTGCCAGCAGTAAGGACAGGGGCCACGAGCAGTACTTC. Translated, it gives CASSKDRGHEQYF. Full variable domain (remainder filled in from reference TRBV2 and TRBJ2-7): EPEVTQTPSHQVTQMGQEVILRCVPISNHLYFYWYRQILGQKVEFLVSFYNNEISEKSEIFDDQFSVERPDGSNFTLKIRSTKLEDSAMYFCASSKDRGHEQYFGPGTRLTVT.